The clone carrying this T cell receptor beta chain was seen once. What it binds is unknown. The germline CDR1 and CDR2 sequences are MNHNY and SVGAGI (reference sequence). V lost 6 bases and J lost 5, with 14 bases in between. This CDR3 comprises 14 residues. Generated by immunoSEQ multiplex PCR, the TCRdb table keeps only in-frame clones and is missing some. In the table there are approximately 40,000 clones, more than 75% of which are singletons. The source of the sample is a study of OX40 agonist ivuxolimab in advanced cancers. Study details: Patient treatment consisted of intravenous ivuxolimab administration every 2 weeks at 0.01 to 10 mg/kg. Head and neck, renal cell, melanoma or hepatocellular carcinoma were the cancers that dose-escalation patients had. General study points: Expanded peripheral T cell antigen specificity was not determined. Low clonal expansion, among the lowest seen, marked partial responders at 0.1-3.0 mg/kg.

The gene calls are TRBV6-6 and TRBJ2-1, with D unclear. The specimen comprised CD4+ or CD8+ T cells sorted from blood, sampled in a trial of the OX40 agonist ivuxolimab. This clonotype originated in an adult with an advanced solid tumor such as melanoma, head and neck, liver or kidney cancer. CDR3 sequence: CASSPLTADNEQFF. For the CDR3, the DNA is TGTGCCAGCAGCCCCTTGACCGCAGACAATGAGCAGTTCTTC.